Below, 15 T cell receptor beta chains from the same sample are listed, as sequenced in a study of shared clonotypes between healthy human individuals. Some clones are missing from TCRdb's copy, which holds only in-frame ones; the method was immunoSEQ multiplex PCR. Of 2 million to 2.5 million clones listed, approximately 96% are singletons. Sequencing used naive CD4+ T cells sorted from blood. Subset denoted: CD45RA+ positively selected. The receptor set was obtained from a man aged 18 to 30 in good health.

The chain uses TRBV9 and TRBJ1-6, with TRBD1 as a possible D gene (6 bases). Trimming took off 4 bases at V and 7 bases at J, with 12 bases between the two ends. This CDR3 is built from 14 residues. Germline CDR1 and CDR2: SGDLS and YYNGEE. Here the CDR3 reads CASSPMGANSPLHF. The CDR3 region has the DNA TGTGCCAGCAGCCCTATGGGGGCGAATTCACCCCTCCACTTT.

The rearrangement uses TRBV29-1 and TRBJ2-1, with D maybe TRBD1 (5 bases). The CDR3 sequence is 11 residues long. Germline V lookup: CDR1 SQVTM, CDR2 ANQGSEA. Trimming took off 6 bases at V and 10 bases at J, with 13 bases between the two ends. DNA for the CDR3: TGCAGCGTCTTAACCCCAGGGGAGCAGTTCTTC. Translation gives CSVLTPGEQFF.

The count of this clone is one. This rearrangement joins TRBV19 to TRBJ2-7; D is unresolved. The CDR3 is 14 residues long. Trimming shortened V by 4 bases and J by 5 bases, and 15 bases separated the two germline ends. The germline V gene has CDR1 LNHDA and CDR2 SQIVND (reference sequence). The CDR3 reads CASSNDRSVHEQYF. In nucleotides, the CDR3 is TGTGCCAGTAGTAACGACCGGTCGGTCCACGAGCAGTACTTC.

The V call is TRBV6-1, the J call TRBJ1-1; no reliable D call. Trimming left V 4 bases short and J 1 base short, with 7 bases between. The CDR3 is 13 residues long. CDR1 is MNHNS and CDR2 is SASEGT in the germline V gene. The CDR3 protein is CASSGRENTEAFF. The CDR3 bases are TGTGCCAGCAGTGGACGAGAGAACACTGAAGCTTTCTTT.

A word on this clone: Other DNA sequences of this sample code for an identical CDR3. V gene TRBV6-5 combines with J gene TRBJ2-7; a possible D gene is TRBD1 (5 bases). The CDR3 is made up of 14 amino acids. Germline CDR1 reads MNHEY; CDR2 reads SVGAGI. The ends were cut back, 2 bases at V and 4 bases at J, with 12 bases in the middle. CDR3 in amino acids: CASSYGQGTYEQYF. The CDR3 coding sequence is TGTGCCAGCAGTTACGGCCAGGGTACATACGAGCAGTACTTC.

This clone appeared once. This sequence joins TRBV7-2 and TRBJ2-3, with TRBD2 matching 7 bases. J was trimmed by 2 bases and V by 1 base; bases with no gene match: 9. This CDR3 is 17 amino acids long. Germline loops: CDR1 SGHTA, CDR2 FQGNSA. The CDR3 region has the DNA TGTGCCAGCAGCTTAGGACCTTTAGCGGGCCACACAGATACGCAGTATTTT. It translates to CASSLGPLAGHTDTQYF.

The chain links TRBV11-3 to TRBJ2-7; D not certain. The length of the CDR3 is 14 residues. With 0 bases removed from V and 1 base from J, the gap between germline ends came to 7 bases. CDR1 and CDR2 (germline): SGHNT, YENEEA. Here the CDR3 DNA reads TGTGCCAGCAGCTTAGATCGGAGTTCCTACGAGCAGTACTTC. Translating it yields CASSLDRSSYEQYF.

The chain employs TRBV28 and TRBJ2-3; a possible D gene is TRBD2 (5 bases). Germline V gene sequence: CDR1 MDHEN, CDR2 SYDVKM. There are 16 residues in the CDR3. Trimming shortened V by 5 bases and J by 5 bases, and 20 bases separated the two germline ends. The CDR3 region has the DNA TGTGCCAGCAGTCCCTCACCGGGGAAGACTATAGATACGCAGTATTTT. This codes for CASSPSPGKTIDTQYF. Full variable domain (remainder filled in from reference TRBV28 and TRBJ2-3): DVKVTQSSRYLVKRTGEKVFLECVQDMDHENMFWYRQDPGLGLRLIYFSYDVKMKEKGDIPEGYSVSREKKERFSLILESASTNQTSMYLCASSPSPGKTIDTQYFGPGTRLTVL.

V and J are TRBV27 and TRBJ1-2, with D hard to call. The CDR3 spans 14 residues. The V end was cut by 5 bases, the J end by 5 bases, with 15 bases between. CDR1 MNHEY and CDR2 SMNVEV come from the germline V gene (reference sequence). The CDR3 region is CASSDRPILYGYTF. Written as DNA, the CDR3 is TGTGCCAGCAGTGACCGGCCCATTCTATATGGCTACACCTTC.

The chain joins TRBV28 to TRBJ2-5; D is unclear. Germline V gene lookup returns CDR1 MDHEN and CDR2 SYDVKM. The CDR3 length is 14 residues. V was clipped by 1 base and J by 5 bases, with 11 bases between them. The DNA for the CDR3 is TGTGCCAGCAGTTTATCGTCCGGACGGGAGACCCAGTACTTC. Its protein is CASSLSSGRETQYF.

The genes are TRBV5-4 and TRBJ2-7; D unclear. Trimming took 1 base from V and 3 from J, leaving 11 bases between them. This CDR3 contains 14 residues. Per the germline V gene, CDR1 is SGHNT and CDR2 is YYREEE (reference sequence). This chain's CDR3 is CASSLSVTNYEQYF. The DNA for the CDR3 is TGTGCCAGCAGCTTGTCAGTCACCAACTACGAGCAGTACTTC.

The chain joins TRBV7-8 to TRBJ1-3; perhaps TRBD1 as D (5 bases). CDR1 is SGHVS, CDR2 FQNEAQ, per germline. V was clipped by 6 bases and J by 4 bases, with 19 bases between them. The length of the CDR3 is 16 residues. Here the CDR3 reads CASSLRIGASGNTIYF. Written as DNA, the CDR3 is TGTGCCAGCAGTCTTAGAATAGGGGCTAGCGGAAACACCATATATTTT.

V and J are TRBV6-5 and TRBJ1-3; no clear D gene. The CDR3 totals 15 residues. Germline lookup yields CDR1 MNHEY and CDR2 SVGAGI. Trimming took 6 bases from V and 0 from J, leaving 12 bases between them. CDR3 amino acids: CASSPFVGSGNTIYF. As DNA, the CDR3 is TGTGCCAGCAGCCCCTTCGTCGGCTCTGGAAACACCATATATTTT.

The chain carries TRBV27 and TRBJ1-1; no definite D call. The V end lost 4 bases, the J end lost 6 bases, and 12 bases lay between the germline ends. This CDR3 is built from 13 residues. The germline gives CDR1 MNHEY, CDR2 SMNVEV (reference sequence). CDR3 DNA: TGTGCCAGCAGTTGGGGAATCGTAGCTGAAGCTTTCTTT. It encodes CASSWGIVAEAFF.

The CDR3 DNA reads TGTGCCAGCAGCTTTAACCCGGGAACTGAAGCTTTCTTT. Its protein product is CASSFNPGTEAFF. This sequence joins TRBV7-3 and TRBJ1-1, with D uncertain. Germline V lookup: CDR1 SGHTA, CDR2 FQGTGA. This CDR3 has 13 residues. V lost 3 bases and J lost 5, with 10 bases in between.